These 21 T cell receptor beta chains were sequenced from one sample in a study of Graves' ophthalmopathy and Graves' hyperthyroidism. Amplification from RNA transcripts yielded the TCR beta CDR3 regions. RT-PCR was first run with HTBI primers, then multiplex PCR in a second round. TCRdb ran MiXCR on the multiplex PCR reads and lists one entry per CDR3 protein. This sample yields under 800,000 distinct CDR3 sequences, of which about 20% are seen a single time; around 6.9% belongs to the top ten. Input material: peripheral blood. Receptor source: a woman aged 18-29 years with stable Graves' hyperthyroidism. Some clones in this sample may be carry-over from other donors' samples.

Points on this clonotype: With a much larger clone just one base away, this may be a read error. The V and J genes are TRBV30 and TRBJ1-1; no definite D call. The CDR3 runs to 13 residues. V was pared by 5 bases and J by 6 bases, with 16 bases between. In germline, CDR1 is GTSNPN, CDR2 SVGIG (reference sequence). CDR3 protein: CAWVVIETPEAFF. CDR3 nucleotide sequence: TGTGCCTGGGTCGTGATCGAAACTCCTGAAGCTTTCTTT.

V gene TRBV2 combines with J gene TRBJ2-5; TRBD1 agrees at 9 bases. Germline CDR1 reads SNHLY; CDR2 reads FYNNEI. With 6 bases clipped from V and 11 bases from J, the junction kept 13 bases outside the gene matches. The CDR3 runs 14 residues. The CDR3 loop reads CASSRQGVWDEQYF. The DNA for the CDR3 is TGTGCCAGCAGCCGACAGGGGGTATGGGATGAGCAGTACTTC.

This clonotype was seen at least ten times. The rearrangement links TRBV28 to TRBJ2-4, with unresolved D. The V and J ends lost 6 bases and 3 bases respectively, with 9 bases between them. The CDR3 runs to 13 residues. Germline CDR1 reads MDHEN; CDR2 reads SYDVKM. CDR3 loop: CASSPHDKNIQYF. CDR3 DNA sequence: TGTGCCAGCAGCCCCCACGACAAAAACATTCAGTACTTC. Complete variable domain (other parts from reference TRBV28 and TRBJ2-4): DVKVTQSSRYLVKRTGEKVFLECVQDMDHENMFWYRQDPGLGLRLIYFSYDVKMKEKGDIPEGYSVSREKKERFSLILESASTNQTSMYLCASSPHDKNIQYFGAGTRLSVL.

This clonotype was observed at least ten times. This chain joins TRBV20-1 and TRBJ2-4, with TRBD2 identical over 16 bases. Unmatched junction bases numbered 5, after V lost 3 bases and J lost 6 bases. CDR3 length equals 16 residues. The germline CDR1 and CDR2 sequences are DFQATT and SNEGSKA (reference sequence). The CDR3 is CSARVGTSGGANIQYF. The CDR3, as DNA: TGCAGTGCTAGGGTGGGGACTAGCGGGGGGGCAAACATTCAGTACTTC.

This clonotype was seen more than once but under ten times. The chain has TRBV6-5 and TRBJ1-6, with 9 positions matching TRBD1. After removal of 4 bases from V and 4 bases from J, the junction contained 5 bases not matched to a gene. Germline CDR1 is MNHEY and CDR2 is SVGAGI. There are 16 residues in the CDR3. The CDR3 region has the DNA TGTGCCAGCAGTTCCCTACAGGGGGCTTATAATTCACCCCTCCACTTT. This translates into CASSSLQGAYNSPLHF.

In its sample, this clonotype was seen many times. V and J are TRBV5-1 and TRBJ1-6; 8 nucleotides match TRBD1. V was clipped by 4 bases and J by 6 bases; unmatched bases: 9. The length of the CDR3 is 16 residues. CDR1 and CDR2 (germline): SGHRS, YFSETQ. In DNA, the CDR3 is TGCGCCAGCAGCCATATAACAGGGGGTACTAATTCACCCCTCCACTTT. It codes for CASSHITGGTNSPLHF.

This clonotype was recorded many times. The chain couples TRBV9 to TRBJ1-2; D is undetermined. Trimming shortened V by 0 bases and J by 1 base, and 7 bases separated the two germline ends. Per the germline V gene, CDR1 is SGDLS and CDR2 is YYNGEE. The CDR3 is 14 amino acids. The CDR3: CASSVGQDNYGYTF. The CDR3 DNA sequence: TGTGCCAGCAGCGTAGGCCAAGATAACTATGGCTACACCTTC.

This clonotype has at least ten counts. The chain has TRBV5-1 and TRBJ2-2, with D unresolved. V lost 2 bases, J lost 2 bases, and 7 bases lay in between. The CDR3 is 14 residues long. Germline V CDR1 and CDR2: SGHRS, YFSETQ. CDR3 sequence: CASSFGRNTGELFF. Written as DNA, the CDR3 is TGCGCCAGCAGCTTCGGAAGAAACACCGGGGAGCTGTTTTTT.

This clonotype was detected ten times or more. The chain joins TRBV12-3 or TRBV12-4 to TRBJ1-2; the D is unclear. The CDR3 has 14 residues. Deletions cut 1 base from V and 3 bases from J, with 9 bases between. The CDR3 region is CASSLGGPDYGYTF. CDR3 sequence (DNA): TGTGCCAGCAGTTTAGGAGGGCCGGACTATGGCTACACCTTC.

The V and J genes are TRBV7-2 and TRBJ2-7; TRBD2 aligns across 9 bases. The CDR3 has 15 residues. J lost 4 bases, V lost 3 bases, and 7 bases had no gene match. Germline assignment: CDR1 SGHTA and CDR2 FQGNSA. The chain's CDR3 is CASSLLREGRYEQYF. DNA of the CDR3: TGTGCCAGCAGCTTGTTGCGGGAGGGCCGGTACGAGCAGTACTTC.

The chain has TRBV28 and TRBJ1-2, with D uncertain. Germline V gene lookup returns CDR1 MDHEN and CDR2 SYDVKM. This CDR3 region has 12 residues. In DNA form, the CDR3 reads TGTGCTTCTAACACAGCTAACTATGGCTACACCTTC. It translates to CASNTANYGYTF.

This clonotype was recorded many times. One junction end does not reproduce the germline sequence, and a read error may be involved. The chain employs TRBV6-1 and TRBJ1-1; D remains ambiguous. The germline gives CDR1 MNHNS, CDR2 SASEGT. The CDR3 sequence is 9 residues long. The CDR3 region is CASSDPPVF. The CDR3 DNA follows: TGTGCCAGCAGTGATCCCCCAGTCTTC.

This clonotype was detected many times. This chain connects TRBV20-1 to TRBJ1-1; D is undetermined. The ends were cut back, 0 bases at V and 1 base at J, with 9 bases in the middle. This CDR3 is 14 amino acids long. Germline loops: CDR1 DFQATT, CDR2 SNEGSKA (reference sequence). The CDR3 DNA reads TGCAGTGCTAGAGATGAAACAACGAACACTGAAGCTTTCTTT. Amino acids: CSARDETTNTEAFF.

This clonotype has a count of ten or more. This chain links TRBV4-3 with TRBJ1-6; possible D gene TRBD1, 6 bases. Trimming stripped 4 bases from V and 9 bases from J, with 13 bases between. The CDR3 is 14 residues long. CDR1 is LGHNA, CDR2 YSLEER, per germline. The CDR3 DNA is TGCGCCAGCAGCCTCGGGACACTGCCTTCACCCCTCCACTTT. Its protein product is CASSLGTLPSPLHF.

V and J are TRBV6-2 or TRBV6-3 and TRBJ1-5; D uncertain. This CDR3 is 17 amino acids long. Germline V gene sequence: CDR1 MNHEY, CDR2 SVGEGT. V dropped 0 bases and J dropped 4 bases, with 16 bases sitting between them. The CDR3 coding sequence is TGTGCCAGCAGTTACTCTTCAGTTAAGACGACAAATCAGCCCCAGCATTTT. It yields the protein CASSYSSVKTTNQPQHF.

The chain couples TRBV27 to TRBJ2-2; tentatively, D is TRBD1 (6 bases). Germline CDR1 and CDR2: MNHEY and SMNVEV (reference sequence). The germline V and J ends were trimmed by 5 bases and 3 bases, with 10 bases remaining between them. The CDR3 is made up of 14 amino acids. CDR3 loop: CASSPQGYTGELFF. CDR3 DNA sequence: TGTGCCAGCAGTCCCCAGGGGTACACCGGGGAGCTGTTTTTT.

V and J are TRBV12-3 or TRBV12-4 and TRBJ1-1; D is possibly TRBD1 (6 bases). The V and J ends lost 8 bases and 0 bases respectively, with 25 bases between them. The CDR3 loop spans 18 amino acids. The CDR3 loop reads CASHDPGQGNFMNTEAFF. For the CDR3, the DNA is TGTGCCAGCCACGACCCGGGGCAGGGGAATTTTATGAACACTGAAGCTTTCTTT.

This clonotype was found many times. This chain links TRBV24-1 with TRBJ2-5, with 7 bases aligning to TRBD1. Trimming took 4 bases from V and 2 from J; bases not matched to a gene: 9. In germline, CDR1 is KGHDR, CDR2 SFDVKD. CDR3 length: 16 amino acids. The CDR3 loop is CATSDPQGPIQETQYF. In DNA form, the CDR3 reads TGTGCCACCAGTGACCCACAGGGGCCGATACAAGAGACCCAGTACTTC.

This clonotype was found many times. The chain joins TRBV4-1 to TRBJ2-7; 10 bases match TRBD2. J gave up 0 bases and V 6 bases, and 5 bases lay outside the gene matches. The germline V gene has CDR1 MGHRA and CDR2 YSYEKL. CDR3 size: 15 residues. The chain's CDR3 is CASRPGLASSYEQYF. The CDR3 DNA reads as TGCGCCAGCAGGCCGGGACTAGCGAGCTCCTACGAGCAGTACTTC.

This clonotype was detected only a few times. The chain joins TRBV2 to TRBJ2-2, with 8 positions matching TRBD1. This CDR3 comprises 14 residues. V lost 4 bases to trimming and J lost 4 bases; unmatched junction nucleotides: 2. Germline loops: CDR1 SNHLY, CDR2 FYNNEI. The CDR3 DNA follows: TGTGCCAGCAGTGGACAGGGGCCCACCGGGGAGCTGTTTTTT. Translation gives CASSGQGPTGELFF.

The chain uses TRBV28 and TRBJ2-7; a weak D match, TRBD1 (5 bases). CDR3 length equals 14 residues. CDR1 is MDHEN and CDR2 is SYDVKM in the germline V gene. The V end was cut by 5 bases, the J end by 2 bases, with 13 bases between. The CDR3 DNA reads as TGTGCCAGCAGTCCCCCGACAGTAGCCTACGAGCAGTACTTC. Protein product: CASSPPTVAYEQYF.